Below, 3 T cell receptor beta chains from the same sample are listed, as sequenced in a study of cytomegalovirus exposure and HLA in healthy donors. The PCR was carried out with 60 Vbeta primers and 13 Jbeta primers. The data were produced by immunoSEQ multiplex PCR, yet TCRdb's version contains in-frame clones alone and is incomplete. Among 120,000 to 150,000 clones listed, under 85% were seen once. Sequencing input: PBMCs. These receptor sequences come from a woman aged 40 to 55 in good health and CMV-seropositive.

This chain uses TRBV19 with TRBJ2-3; 9 bases map to TRBD2. CDR3 length: 15 residues. V lost 9 bases to trimming and J lost 4 bases; unmatched junction nucleotides: 11. Looked up from germline, CDR1 is LNHDA and CDR2 is SQIVND (reference sequence). The CDR3 bases are TGTGCCAGGAGGGGGGGTAGCGGGGGACCAGATACGCAGTATTTT. Residues: CARRGGSGGPDTQYF.

V is TRBV28 and J is TRBJ1-5, with D possibly TRBD1 on 6 matching bases. There are 15 residues in the CDR3. V was shortened by 2 bases and J by 7 bases, with 15 bases between the two germline ends. CDR1 is MDHEN, CDR2 SYDVKM, per germline. Written as DNA, the CDR3 is TGTGCCAGCAGTTTAGTGAGGGGGGGCGGGCAGCCCCAGCATTTT. Amino acid sequence: CASSLVRGGGQPQHF.

V and J are TRBV6-5 and TRBJ2-7, with 8 bases fitting TRBD1. Germline CDR1 and CDR2: MNHEY and SVGAGI. Trimming removed 2 bases from V and 0 bases from J; junction bases left unmatched: 6. This CDR3 spans 16 amino acids. The CDR3, as DNA: TGTGCCAGCAGTTACACGACAGGGGTTGTCTCCTACGAGCAGTACTTC. Its protein product is CASSYTTGVVSYEQYF.